The entry below describes one TCR beta chain. The target antigen is unknown. Through Arm-PCR of CDR3 regions and iRepertoire HTBI primers, TCR beta libraries were built. MiXCR, run by TCRdb on the multiplex PCR reads, gives a single entry per CDR3 protein. In the table there are 650,000 to 850,000 distinct CDR3 sequences, 25% to 35% of which are singletons. Time point specified: persistent/refractory GD, antithyroid drugs over 5 years with positive TRAb. The TCR library used RNA extracted from PBMCs. EDTA tubes held Nine milliliters of peripheral blood from each patient. This entry is derived from a study of regulatory T cells in long-lasting Graves disease. Germline V gene sequence: CDR1 MNHNS, CDR2 SASEGT. Trimming took 6 bases from V and 0 from J, leaving 14 bases between them. The CDR3 loop spans 16 amino acids. General study findings and limits: Under persistent disease, TRBV28, TRBJ1-2 and TRBJ2-5 were used preferentially. Persistent Graves' disease cases displayed lower TCR diversity than newly diagnosed ones. Limited sample numbers may have lowered accuracy.

The sequence was obtained from a female donor with Graves disease. This chain connects TRBV6-1 to TRBJ1-4; D not certain. Sequencing used peripheral blood mononuclear cells (PBMCs), obtained when the disease was refractory, from a patient treated with antithyroid drugs. CDR3 nucleotides: TGTGCCAGCAGCCCCCGCGCAGTTACAACTAATGAAAAACTGTTTTTT. Translation: CASSPRAVTTNEKLFF.